Shown below are 27 T cell receptor beta chains from a single sample sequenced in a study of cytomegalovirus exposure and HLA in healthy donors. The PCR used 60 Vbeta and 13 Jbeta primers. Assay used: immunoSEQ multiplex PCR; TCRdb lists only in-frame clones, some missing. The table includes about 130,000 clones, 82% detected once. Sequencing used PBMCs. The receptors here all came from a male donor in good health and CMV-seropositive.

The V call is TRBV30, the J call TRBJ1-6, with 11 bases fitting TRBD1. Germline V lookup: CDR1 GTSNPN, CDR2 SVGIG (reference sequence). Trimming cost V 1 base and J 7 bases; bases outside gene matches: 6. The CDR3 covers 16 residues. The CDR3 is CAWSAPGTGGNSPLHF. CDR3 bases: TGTGCCTGGAGTGCGCCCGGGACAGGGGGGAATTCACCCCTCCACTTT.

The CDR3 DNA reads TGTGCCAGTAGTATCGCAGGGCCCGGGGAGCTGTTTTTT. Translation gives CASSIAGPGELFF. V is TRBV19 and J is TRBJ2-2, with D tentatively TRBD1 (5 bases). Trimming pared 3 bases from V and 6 bases from J, leaving 8 bases between. Germline assignment: CDR1 LNHDA and CDR2 SQIVND (reference sequence). The length of the CDR3 is 13 residues.

V and J are TRBV5-4 and TRBJ1-3; 10 bases match TRBD1. The length of the CDR3 is 17 residues. Losses at the gene ends were 5 bases for V and 11 bases for J; bases not matched to a gene: 19. Germline V gives CDR1 SGHNT, CDR2 YYREEE (reference sequence). The CDR3 spells CASSTGSGTGVVNPIYF. CDR3 sequence (DNA): TGTGCCAGCAGTACGGGGTCCGGGACAGGGGTTGTCAATCCCATATATTTT.

This clone was counted only a few times. The chain has TRBV28 and TRBJ1-1, with D possibly being TRBD1 (6 bases). The CDR3 contains 15 residues. Between the trimmed V and J ends, which lost 6 bases and 0 bases, there was a span of 14 bases. CDR1 is MDHEN, CDR2 SYDVKM, per germline. The CDR3 DNA reads TGTGCCAGCAGCCAGGGAGGGGGATTGAACACTGAAGCTTTCTTT. It translates to CASSQGGGLNTEAFF.

This chain links TRBV28 with TRBJ2-7; 9 bases are a match to TRBD2. The CDR3 is 13 amino acids. Germline CDR1 reads MDHEN; CDR2 reads SYDVKM. With 6 bases clipped from V and 2 bases from J, the junction kept 2 bases outside the gene matches. CDR3 in DNA: TGTGCCAGCAGGACTAGCGGTACCTACGAGCAGTACTTC. It specifies CASRTSGTYEQYF.

The chain employs TRBV18 and TRBJ1-1; 9 bases align to TRBD1. From germline, CDR1 is KGHSH and CDR2 LQKENI. The length of the CDR3 is 17 residues. V shed 3 bases and J 0 bases; nucleotides not matched to a gene: 8. DNA for the CDR3: TGTGCCAGCTCACCGTCCGGGACAGGGTCCATGAACACTGAAGCTTTCTTT. Amino acid sequence: CASSPSGTGSMNTEAFF. Together with reference TRBV18 and TRBJ1-1, the CDR3 gives the full variable domain: NAGVMQNPRHLVRRRGQEARLRCSPMKGHSHVYWYRQLPEEGLKFMVYLQKENIIDESGMPKERFSAEFPKEGPSILRIQQVVRGDSAAYFCASSPSGTGSMNTEAFFGQGTRLTVV.

The rearrangement joins TRBV18 to TRBJ2-3; no clear D gene. Trimming removed 0 bases from V and 2 bases from J, with 12 bases in between. The CDR3 loop spans 16 amino acids. CDR1 and CDR2 (germline): KGHSH, LQKENI. The CDR3 coding sequence is TGTGCCAGCTCACCACCAAGGCCAGGCTTCACAGATACGCAGTATTTT. Its protein is CASSPPRPGFTDTQYF.

V usage is TRBV28 and J usage is TRBJ2-7; perhaps TRBD1 as D (5 bases). This CDR3 region has 12 residues. With 6 bases removed from V and 3 bases from J, the gap between germline ends came to 9 bases. Germline assignment: CDR1 MDHEN and CDR2 SYDVKM. This chain's CDR3 is CASSLDSYEQYF. The CDR3 coding sequence is TGTGCCAGCAGCCTTGACAGCTACGAGCAGTACTTC.

The rearrangement joins TRBV27 to TRBJ2-7; TRBD2 aligns across 8 bases. This CDR3 has 16 residues. With 5 bases clipped from V and 4 bases from J, the junction kept 13 bases outside the gene matches. CDR1 is MNHEY, CDR2 SMNVEV, per germline (reference sequence). CDR3 DNA: TGTGCCAGCAGTCTCTGGGGTAGCGGGAATGGGTACGAGCAGTACTTC. As protein: CASSLWGSGNGYEQYF.

V gene TRBV9 combines with J gene TRBJ2-1; TRBD2 might be the D (6 bases). The germline V and J ends were trimmed by 3 bases and 6 bases, with 13 bases remaining between them. Germline lookup yields CDR1 SGDLS and CDR2 YYNGEE. CDR3 size: 14 residues. This CDR3 reads CASSASSGVNEQFF. The DNA for the CDR3 is TGTGCCAGCAGCGCGAGTAGCGGAGTCAATGAGCAGTTCTTC. The entire variable domain, with the rest obtained from reference TRBV9 and TRBJ2-1, is as follows: DSGVTQTPKHLITATGQRVTLRCSPRSGDLSVYWYQQSLDQGLQFLIQYYNGEERAKGNILERFSAQQFPDLHSELNLSSLELGDSALYFCASSASSGVNEQFFGPGTRLTVL.

V gene TRBV7-3 combines with J gene TRBJ2-2; TRBD2 matches 13 bases. This CDR3 contains 19 residues. V was clipped by 5 bases and J by 5 bases; unmatched bases: 14. CDR1 and CDR2 from the germline V gene are SGHTA and FQGTGA. CDR3 nucleotides: TGTGCCAGCAGCCCTGGGCCAGGGAGACTAGCGGGAGGTACCGGGGAGCTGTTTTTT. Translating gives CASSPGPGRLAGGTGELFF.

Only one count was recorded for this clone. V gene TRBV4-3 combines with J gene TRBJ1-1, with TRBD1 matching 7 bases. Germline trimming cut 5 bases from V and 0 bases from J; bases unmatched to any gene: 3. Germline-derived CDR1 and CDR2 are LGHNA and YSLEER. CDR3 length equals 14 residues. CDR3 coding DNA: TGCGCCAGCAGCAGGGACAGAGTGAACACTGAAGCTTTCTTT. Amino acids: CASSRDRVNTEAFF.

This rearrangement joins TRBV7-9 to TRBJ2-2; possibly TRBD1 for D (5 bases). Trimming left V 1 base short and J 5 bases short, with 14 bases between. The CDR3 contains 16 residues. Germline V lookup: CDR1 SEHNR, CDR2 FQNEAQ (reference sequence). The CDR3 DNA is TGTGCCAGCAGCTTAGAGGGGTTGGTTGGAACCGGGGAGCTGTTTTTT. Translating it yields CASSLEGLVGTGELFF.

The chain couples TRBV5-1 to TRBJ2-7; 7 bases agree with TRBD2. The V and J ends lost 3 bases and 2 bases, in that order; junction bases with no gene match: 8. Germline CDR1 is SGHRS and CDR2 is YFSETQ. The CDR3 contains 15 residues. The CDR3 spells CASSSGGGDPYEQYF. For the CDR3, the DNA is TGCGCCAGCAGCTCGGGGGGAGGGGACCCCTACGAGCAGTACTTC.

V is TRBV4-3 and J is TRBJ2-7; 9 bases map to TRBD1. The CDR3 runs 16 residues. Germline values: CDR1 LGHNA, CDR2 YSLEER. The trim removed 4 bases at V and 2 bases at J, leaving 9 bases unmatched. The CDR3 DNA reads as TGCGCCAGCAGCCGGACTGGGACAGGGCAGACCTACGAGCAGTACTTC. It translates to CASSRTGTGQTYEQYF.

The V and J genes are TRBV5-1 and TRBJ1-6, with TRBD1 matching 8 bases. V trimming: 4 bases; J trimming: 5 bases; junction bases outside the gene matches: 2. The CDR3 totals 14 residues. Germline V gene sequence: CDR1 SGHRS, CDR2 YFSETQ. Here the CDR3 reads CASSKGQDNSPLHF. The CDR3 DNA is TGCGCCAGCAGCAAGGGACAGGATAATTCACCCCTCCACTTT.

This chain links TRBV9 with TRBJ2-5, with 8 bases aligning to TRBD2. CDR1 is SGDLS and CDR2 is YYNGEE in the germline V gene. The CDR3 runs 14 residues. With 0 bases clipped from V and 3 bases from J, the junction kept 1 base outside the gene matches. The CDR3 sequence: CASSVGAGEETQYF. CDR3 coding DNA: TGTGCCAGCAGCGTAGGAGCGGGAGAAGAGACCCAGTACTTC.

This clone appeared a few times. The gene calls are TRBV25-1 and TRBJ2-2; D is undetermined. Per the germline V gene, CDR1 is MGHDK and CDR2 is SYGVNS. The CDR3 length is 14 residues. The ends were cut back, 5 bases at V and 3 bases at J, with 10 bases in the middle. CDR3 bases: TGTGCCAGCAGTTTAGATTCGGACACCGGGGAGCTGTTTTTT. Protein product: CASSLDSDTGELFF. The full variable domain, rest sourced from reference TRBV25-1 and TRBJ2-2, is EADIYQTPRYLVIGTGKKITLECSQTMGHDKMYWYQQDPGMELHLIHYSYGVNSTEKGDLSSESTVSRIRTEHFPLTLESARPSHTSQYLCASSLDSDTGELFFGEGSRLTVL.

CDR3 sequence reads: CASSRGQLAGQPQHF. The CDR3 bases are TGTGCCAGCAGCAGGGGACAACTGGCCGGTCAGCCCCAGCATTTT. The J gene is TRBJ1-5, the V gene TRBV6-5; maybe TRBD1 (6 bases). The CDR3 has 15 residues. V lost 6 bases and J 6 bases, leaving 18 bases between the germline ends. CDR1 MNHEY and CDR2 SVGAGI come from the germline V gene.

The V gene is TRBV27, the J gene TRBJ2-7, with D perhaps matching TRBD1 (5 bases). Looked up from germline, CDR1 is MNHEY and CDR2 is SMNVEV (reference sequence). The CDR3 is made up of 15 amino acids. The germline V and J ends were trimmed by 9 bases and 2 bases, with 20 bases remaining between them. CDR3 region: CARNLNMGHPYEQYF. The CDR3 DNA reads as TGTGCCAGAAACTTGAACATGGGGCATCCCTACGAGCAGTACTTC.

The gene calls are TRBV30 and TRBJ2-2, with D uncertain. V was clipped by 4 bases and J by 1 base, with 4 bases between them. CDR3 length: 12 amino acids. CDR1 is GTSNPN, CDR2 SVGIG, per germline (reference sequence). Here the CDR3 reads CAWKQNTGELFF. DNA for the CDR3: TGTGCCTGGAAGCAGAACACCGGGGAGCTGTTTTTT.

CDR3 sequence reads: CASSRGGGSNTGELFF. The DNA for the CDR3 is TGTGCCAGCAGCCGTGGGGGGGGCAGCAACACCGGGGAGCTGTTTTTT. This chain joins TRBV7-2 and TRBJ2-2, with D possibly TRBD2 on 7 matching bases. V was shortened by 5 bases and J by 2 bases, with 15 bases between the two germline ends. The CDR3 has 16 residues. Germline V CDR1 and CDR2: SGHTA, FQGNSA. The full variable domain, with the rest looked up from reference TRBV7-2 and TRBJ2-2, is GAGVSQSPSNKVTEKGKDVELRCDPISGHTALYWYRQSLGQGLEFLIYFQGNSAPDKSGLPSDRFSAERTGGSVSTLTIQRTQQEDSAVYLCASSRGGGSNTGELFFGEGSRLTVL.

This chain links TRBV4-3 with TRBJ1-1; 7 nucleotides line up with TRBD1. CDR3 size: 16 residues. Germline V CDR1 and CDR2: LGHNA, YSLEER. After removal of 2 bases from V and 2 bases from J, the junction contained 8 bases not matched to a gene. The CDR3 sequence is CASSQNFTGANTEAFF. CDR3 coding DNA: TGCGCCAGCAGCCAAAATTTCACAGGGGCTAACACTGAAGCTTTCTTT.

J is TRBJ2-7 and V is TRBV7-9, with D perhaps matching TRBD1 (6 bases). The germline V gene encodes CDR1 SEHNR and CDR2 FQNEAQ (reference sequence). The CDR3 runs 12 residues. V was trimmed by 1 base and J by 6 bases, leaving 7 bases between them. The CDR3: CASSLVRGEQYF. The CDR3 DNA reads as TGTGCCAGCAGCTTAGTCAGGGGCGAGCAGTACTTC.

As DNA, the CDR3 is TGTGCCAGCAGTTGGGGGGACGGTGACTCCTACGAGCAGTACTTC. It encodes CASSWGDGDSYEQYF. The chain links TRBV28 to TRBJ2-7; D might be TRBD2 (6 bases). Germline V CDR1 and CDR2: MDHEN, SYDVKM. The CDR3 runs to 15 residues. Trimming pared 4 bases from V and 0 bases from J, leaving 13 bases between.

Regarding this clone: A junction boundary mismatches the germline segment, possibly from a read error. The CDR3 protein is CASSLWGDSSYNEQFF. The DNA for the CDR3 is TGTGCCAGCAGTTTATGGGGGGACAGCTCCTACAATGAGCAATTCTTC. V is TRBV28 and J is TRBJ2-1, with 7 bases aligning to TRBD1. This CDR3 is 16 amino acids long. Per the germline V gene, CDR1 is MDHEN and CDR2 is SYDVKM.

The chain is built from TRBV5-1 and TRBJ2-3; TRBD2 matches 10 bases. CDR1 and CDR2 from the germline V gene are SGHRS and YFSETQ. CDR3 length equals 15 residues. Trimming removed 4 bases from V and 11 bases from J; junction bases left unmatched: 13. The CDR3 spells CASSLSTGTSELQYF. In DNA form, the CDR3 reads TGCGCCAGCAGCCTATCTACGGGGACTAGCGAATTGCAGTATTTT.